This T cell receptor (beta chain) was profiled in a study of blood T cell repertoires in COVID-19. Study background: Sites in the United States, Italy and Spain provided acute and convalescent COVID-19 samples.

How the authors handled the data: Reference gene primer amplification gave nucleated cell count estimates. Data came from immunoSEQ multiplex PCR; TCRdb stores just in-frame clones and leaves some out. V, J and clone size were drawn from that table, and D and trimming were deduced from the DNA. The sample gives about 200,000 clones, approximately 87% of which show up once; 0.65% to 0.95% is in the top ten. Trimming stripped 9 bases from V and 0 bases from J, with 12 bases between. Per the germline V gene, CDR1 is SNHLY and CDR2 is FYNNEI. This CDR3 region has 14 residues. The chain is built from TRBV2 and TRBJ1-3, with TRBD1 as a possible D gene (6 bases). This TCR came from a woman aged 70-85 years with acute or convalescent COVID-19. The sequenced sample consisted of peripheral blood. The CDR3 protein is CASKVDSSGNTIYF. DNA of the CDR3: TGTGCCAGTAAAGTGGACAGCTCTGGAAACACCATATATTTT.